Reported below is one T cell receptor beta chain. Its antigen is not known. The CDR3 has 16 residues. V lost 5 bases, J lost 2 bases, and 7 bases stayed unmatched. The germline gives CDR1 LNHNV, CDR2 YYDKDF (reference sequence). The entry originates in a study of T cell responses to AZD1222 COVID-19 vaccine. Study-level findings and limits: Spike-spanning, vaccine-associated CD4 TCRs were dominant at 160-218 and 743-854. In a largely white British group with more females than males, clonal diversity was possibly underestimated. Only six or seven AZD1222 recipients tested seropositive at baseline.

Sequenced by immunoSEQ multiplex PCR; TCRdb stores in-frame clones only, minus some. The sample carries around 60,000 clones, around 90% recorded once. The sample here was peripheral blood, taken on day 0 of AZD1222 vaccination. The chain recombines TRBV15 with TRBJ1-5, with TRBD1 matching over 9 bases. This clonotype was sampled from an adult in good health. The CDR3 loop reads CATSGWGQGGNQPQHF. The CDR3 DNA is TGTGCCACCAGCGGCTGGGGACAGGGTGGCAATCAGCCCCAGCATTTT.